The 5 T cell receptor beta chains in this list originate from one sample, sequenced in a study of CD8 T cells in Susac syndrome. The RNA input was about 0.5 to 1 ug, and it was reverse transcribed with random hexamers. TCRdb processed the immunoSEQ multiplex PCR reads anew with MiXCR; each CDR3 protein has one entry. This table has more than 75,000 distinct CDR3 sequences, 94% appearing once. Sequenced sample: CD8+ T cells from PBMCs. The receptors originated from a human donor in good health.

The chain couples TRBV5-1 to TRBJ2-3; 9 nucleotides line up with TRBD1. Trimming took 1 base from V and 4 from J; bases not matched to a gene: 7. CDR3 length equals 16 residues. Germline V lookup: CDR1 SGHRS, CDR2 YFSETQ. CDR3 coding DNA: TGCGCCAGCAGCTTGCAGGGACAGGGAAAGGCAGATACGCAGTATTTT. This gives the protein CASSLQGQGKADTQYF.

The rearrangement joins TRBV20-1 to TRBJ1-5; 11 nucleotides agree with TRBD1. This CDR3 has 17 amino acids. Germline CDR1 is DFQATT and CDR2 is SNEGSKA (reference sequence). Trimming at V came to 0 bases and at J to 0 bases, leaving 4 bases not matched to a gene. The CDR3 is CSARDRTGGISNQPQHF. DNA of the CDR3: TGCAGTGCTAGAGATAGGACAGGGGGCATTAGCAATCAGCCCCAGCATTTT.

This sequence joins TRBV7-2 and TRBJ2-7, with D perhaps matching TRBD1 (5 bases). The V gene's germline CDR1 is SGHTA and CDR2 FQGNSA. The CDR3 runs to 14 residues. The ends were cut back, 0 bases at V and 3 bases at J, with 9 bases in the middle. DNA for the CDR3: TGTGCCAGCAGCTTAGCGGGGCCCCTCTACGAGCAGTACTTC. Amino acid sequence: CASSLAGPLYEQYF.

The rearrangement joins TRBV7-2 to TRBJ1-2, with a tentative D call TRBD1 (5 bases). Trimming removed 1 base at V and 2 bases at J, with 14 bases between. Germline CDR1 and CDR2: SGHTA and FQGNSA. The CDR3 has 16 residues. This CDR3 reads CASSLDPGRTNYGYTF. Written as DNA, the CDR3 is TGTGCCAGCAGCTTAGATCCTGGACGGACAAACTATGGCTACACCTTC.

The V and J genes are TRBV7-9 and TRBJ2-3; weak D call: TRBD1 (6 bases). The V gene's germline CDR1 is SEHNR and CDR2 FQNEAQ (reference sequence). V was cut by 2 bases and J by 3 bases, with 9 bases left in between. The CDR3 covers 14 residues. The CDR3 sequence is CASSLQGQTDTQYF. CDR3 coding DNA: TGTGCCAGCAGCTTACAGGGGCAGACAGATACGCAGTATTTT.